The source of this T cell receptor beta chain is a study of blood T cell repertoires in COVID-19. At the level of the study: Samples of COVID-19 (acute and convalescent) were obtained from the United States, Italy and Spain.

Assay: immunoSEQ multiplex PCR; the TCRdb copy retains only in-frame clones and omits some. The data contain 150,000 to 200,000 clones, 85% to 90% of them singletons. Trimming at V came to 4 bases and at J to 6 bases, leaving 5 bases not matched to a gene. Per the germline V gene, CDR1 is SGHVS and CDR2 is FNYEAQ. This CDR3 is 14 amino acids long. The sample comprised PBMCs or T cells enriched from blood (not recorded which). This rearrangement joins TRBV7-6 to TRBJ1-2, with 10 bases that match TRBD1. This TCR was recovered from a woman in her forties or fifties who had recovered from COVID-19. The CDR3 reads CASSWTGGLDGYTF. For the CDR3, the DNA is TGTGCCAGCAGCTGGACAGGGGGATTGGATGGCTACACCTTC. Drawing the rest from reference TRBV7-6 and TRBJ1-2, the complete variable domain is GAGVSQSPRYKVTKRGQDVALRCDPISGHVSLYWYRQALGQGPEFLTYFNYEAQQDKSGLPNDRFSAERPEGSISTLTIQRTEQRDSAMYRCASSWTGGLDGYTFGSGTRLTVV.